The clone carrying this T cell receptor (beta chain) has ten or more counts. In patients aged 18 to 65, hyperthyroidism was newly diagnosed, with duration under 2 months. The data derive from a study of T cells in Graves' hyperthyroidism and ophthalmopathy. Germline assignment: CDR1 MNHEY and CDR2 SVGEGT. This CDR3 has 17 amino acids. After removal of 7 bases from V and 5 bases from J, the junction contained 14 bases not matched to a gene. Amplified TCR beta CDR3 regions came from RNA transcripts. A first-round RT-PCR of the TCR CDR3 used the HTBI primer set. MiXCR, applied by TCRdb to the multiplex PCR reads, yields one record per CDR3 protein. Altogether around 300,000 distinct CDR3 sequences are present, approximately 14% being singletons, with the ten largest covering about 22%.

This chain links TRBV6-2 or TRBV6-3 with TRBJ2-2; 9 bases are shared with TRBD1. This clonotype was obtained from a woman in her 30s with Graves' hyperthyroidism. Sequenced: blood. The CDR3 DNA follows: TGTGCCAGCACCAGCCACAGAGACAGGGGGGTAACCGGGGAGCTGTTTTTT. Its translation is CASTSHRDRGVTGELFF.